One sample yielded the 23 T cell receptor beta chains listed below, sequenced in a study of early T cells in non-severe SARS-CoV-2 infection. TCRdb re-derived calls from the 5' RACE reads in MiXCR, one entry per CDR3 protein. There are approximately 69,000 distinct CDR3 sequences in the sample; roughly an eighth occur only once, and 3% to 5% lies in the top ten. Sequencing was done on a sample of whole blood. These receptors came from an adult who was a healthcare worker with PCR-confirmed SARS-CoV-2 infection or an uninfected control (not recorded which).

The chain joins TRBV11-2 to TRBJ2-1; D not certain. CDR1 is SGHAT and CDR2 is FQNNGV in the germline V gene. V was pared by 1 base and J by 0 bases, with 4 bases between. The CDR3 loop spans 14 amino acids. CDR3 amino acids: CASSLGHSYNEQFF. CDR3 sequence (DNA): TGTGCCAGCAGCTTAGGGCACTCCTACAATGAGCAGTTCTTC. Supplemented by reference TRBV11-2 and TRBJ2-1, the full variable domain reads EAGVAQSPRYKIIEKRQSVAFWCNPISGHATLYWYQQILGQGPKLLIQFQNNGVVDDSQLPKDRFSAERLKGVDSTLKIQPAKLEDSAVYLCASSLGHSYNEQFFGPGTRLTVL.

This chain connects TRBV9 to TRBJ2-3; 7 bases are shared with TRBD2. This CDR3 has 16 residues. J lost 0 bases, V lost 4 bases, and 8 bases had no gene match. Germline CDR1 and CDR2: SGDLS and YYNGEE. The CDR3 loop is CASSQGTTRSTDTQYF. DNA for the CDR3: TGTGCCAGCAGCCAAGGGACTACGCGTAGCACAGATACGCAGTATTTT.

This clonotype was counted at least ten times. The V gene is TRBV27, the J gene TRBJ2-3; possible D gene TRBD1, 6 bases. This CDR3 region has 14 residues. Trimming took off 5 bases at V and 6 bases at J, with 15 bases between the two ends. Germline CDR1 reads MNHEY; CDR2 reads SMNVEV (reference sequence). CDR3 in DNA: TGTGCCAGCAGTGGGACACCCCTGGGGGATACGCAGTATTTT. Translating it yields CASSGTPLGDTQYF.

This rearrangement joins TRBV10-2 to TRBJ2-2; TRBD2 matches 9 bases. Germline lookup yields CDR1 WSHSY and CDR2 SAAADI. V shed 6 bases, J shed 6 bases, and the junction held 5 bases outside the gene matches. This CDR3 has 14 amino acids. The CDR3 DNA sequence: TGCGCCAGCAGGACTAGCGGAAAACCCGGGGAGCTGTTTTTT. It encodes CASRTSGKPGELFF.

This clonotype has ten or more counts. The V and J genes are TRBV29-1 and TRBJ2-1; weak D call: TRBD2 (6 bases). The V end lost 7 bases, the J end lost 9 bases, and 19 bases lay between the germline ends. Germline CDR1 and CDR2: SQVTM and ANQGSEA. This CDR3 is built from 13 residues. The CDR3 coding sequence is TGCAGCGGGGCTAGCGCTTTTATGAGTGAGCAGTTCTTC. This gives the protein CSGASAFMSEQFF.

V gene TRBV7-9 combines with J gene TRBJ2-1, with 7 bases that match TRBD2. Germline-derived CDR1 and CDR2 are SEHNR and FQNEAQ (reference sequence). V lost 1 base to trimming and J lost 4 bases; unmatched junction nucleotides: 7. The CDR3 loop spans 16 amino acids. The DNA for the CDR3 is TGTGCCAGCAGCTTAGGCGGCGGGAGCCCATACAATGAGCAGTTCTTC. It encodes CASSLGGGSPYNEQFF.

The chain couples TRBV20-1 to TRBJ1-3; 9 bases fit TRBD1. Trimming removed 2 bases from V and 8 bases from J; junction bases left unmatched: 7. Germline V gene data show CDR1 as DFQATT and CDR2 as SNEGSKA (reference sequence). The CDR3 extends over 14 amino acids. The CDR3 spells CSARFGTGSDTIYF. The CDR3, as DNA: TGCAGTGCTAGATTTGGGACAGGGTCGGACACCATATATTTT.

As to this clonotype: This sequence may be a read error, since a much larger clone differs from it by one base. V gene TRBV7-9 combines with J gene TRBJ2-4; 8 nucleotides line up with TRBD2. Trimming removed 7 bases from V and 0 bases from J; junction bases left unmatched: 8. CDR1 SEHNR and CDR2 FQNEAQ come from the germline V gene (reference sequence). The CDR3 consists of 16 residues. The CDR3 bases are TGTGCCAGCACCCGGGGCGGGGGGCGAGCCAAAAACATTCAGTACTTC. It specifies CASTRGGGRAKNIQYF.

The V and J genes are TRBV19 and TRBJ2-1; 8 bases map to TRBD2. CDR1 and CDR2 from the germline V gene are LNHDA and SQIVND (reference sequence). The junction had 12 bases not matched to a gene; V was cut back by 8 bases and J by 6 bases. The CDR3 has 15 amino acids. The CDR3 DNA sequence: TGTGCCAGTGAGTCCCTTAGCGGGGTTTGCAATGAGCAGTTCTTC. Amino acid sequence: CASESLSGVCNEQFF.

V is TRBV20-1 and J is TRBJ1-1; 8 bases fit TRBD1. Trimming cost V 5 bases and J 0 bases; bases outside gene matches: 11. Germline CDR1 and CDR2: DFQATT and SNEGSKA (reference sequence). The CDR3 consists of 16 residues. CDR3 residues: CSASGGFGRMNTEAFF. Written as DNA, the CDR3 is TGCAGTGCTTCAGGGGGCTTCGGCAGGATGAACACTGAAGCTTTCTTT.

This clonotype was observed at least ten times. The rearrangement uses TRBV5-1 and TRBJ2-1, with 10 nucleotides matching TRBD2. After removal of 0 bases from V and 10 bases from J, the junction contained 7 bases not matched to a gene. The CDR3 consists of 15 residues. CDR1 is SGHRS and CDR2 is YFSETQ in the germline V gene. The CDR3 here is CASSLGAGGPREQFF. The CDR3, as DNA: TGCGCCAGCAGCTTGGGAGCGGGAGGGCCGCGGGAGCAGTTCTTC.

This clonotype was observed a few times. The chain combines TRBV19 with TRBJ2-5; 9 bases are a match to TRBD2. This CDR3 region has 16 residues. With 4 bases clipped from V and 2 bases from J, the junction kept 8 bases outside the gene matches. Looked up from germline, CDR1 is LNHDA and CDR2 is SQIVND (reference sequence). As DNA, the CDR3 is TGTGCCAGTAGTACGAGGATCCTAGCGGGGCAAGAGACCCAGTACTTC. Protein: CASSTRILAGQETQYF.

This clonotype occurred many times. The chain recombines TRBV19 with TRBJ2-1; 10 bases fit TRBD2. V lost 5 bases to trimming and J lost 8 bases; unmatched junction nucleotides: 9. The CDR3 length is 15 residues. Germline values: CDR1 LNHDA, CDR2 SQIVND (reference sequence). In nucleotides, the CDR3 is TGTGCCAGTAGTTCTTTAGCGGGGGGCTCCGATGAGCAGTTCTTC. This codes for CASSSLAGGSDEQFF.

Concerning this clonotype: A much larger clone lies one base from this, so it may be a read error. The chain uses TRBV28 and TRBJ2-6; no clear D gene. The V end was cut by 3 bases, the J end by 2 bases, with 8 bases between. CDR3 length: 15 residues. Per the germline V gene, CDR1 is MDHEN and CDR2 is SYDVKM. CDR3 nucleotides: TGTGCCAGCAGTTTGTCCTGTACTGGGGCCAACGTCCTGACTTTC. The encoded protein is CASSLSCTGANVLTF.

This clonotype was counted many times. The chain uses TRBV5-1 and TRBJ2-7; the D call may be TRBD1 or TRBD2 (5 bases each). Trimming pared 4 bases from V and 7 bases from J, leaving 18 bases between. Per the germline V gene, CDR1 is SGHRS and CDR2 is YFSETQ. The CDR3 extends over 14 amino acids. Here the CDR3 DNA reads TGCGCCAGCAGCAGACCGGGACCCCTGGGGGAGCAGTACTTC. This sequence encodes CASSRPGPLGEQYF.

This clonotype was detected only a few times. The rearrangement links TRBV20-1 to TRBJ2-7, with 11 bases aligning to TRBD2. The V gene's germline CDR1 is DFQATT and CDR2 SNEGSKA (reference sequence). The CDR3 totals 15 residues. Germline trimming cut 5 bases from V and 5 bases from J; bases unmatched to any gene: 11. CDR3: CSAPTRTSGSHEQYF. The CDR3 bases are TGCAGTGCTCCAACCCGGACTAGCGGGTCGCACGAGCAGTACTTC.

This clonotype was seen only a few times. This CDR3 reads CASRTSGLYGYTF. CDR3 nucleotide sequence: TGTGCCAGTAGGACTTCGGGGCTCTATGGCTACACCTTC. The chain links TRBV19 to TRBJ1-2; weak D call: TRBD1 (5 bases). The CDR3 loop spans 13 amino acids. Trimming left V 6 bases short and J 4 bases short, with 12 bases between. Looked up from germline, CDR1 is LNHDA and CDR2 is SQIVND (reference sequence).

V usage is TRBV29-1 and J usage is TRBJ2-1, with TRBD2 matching over 11 bases. V dropped 3 bases and J dropped 7; count of bases not matched to a gene: 2. Germline CDR1 SQVTM, CDR2 ANQGSEA. CDR3 length equals 13 residues. The CDR3 here is CSVDSGRGNEQFF. CDR3 nucleotides: TGCAGCGTTGATAGCGGGAGGGGGAATGAGCAGTTCTTC.

This rearrangement joins TRBV20-1 to TRBJ2-3; TRBD2 matches at 14 bases. V dropped 3 bases and J dropped 3; count of bases not matched to a gene: 5. The CDR3 consists of 16 residues. Germline V gene sequence: CDR1 DFQATT, CDR2 SNEGSKA (reference sequence). CDR3 bases: TGCAGTGCTAGGCAGACTAGCGGGAGGGAGACAGATACGCAGTATTTT. Protein: CSARQTSGRETDTQYF.

As DNA, the CDR3 is TGTGCCAGCAGCCCTTACCCGGGACCTAAATATATCGCGAACACCGGGGAGCTGTTTTTT. Protein product: CASSPYPGPKYIANTGELFF. V and J are TRBV11-2 and TRBJ2-2; D tentatively reads TRBD1 or TRBD2 (5 bases each). The V gene's germline CDR1 is SGHAT and CDR2 FQNNGV. The CDR3 runs to 20 residues. The germline V and J ends were trimmed by 5 bases and 0 bases, with 25 bases remaining between them.

At least ten counts were recorded for this clonotype. The chain couples TRBV25-1 to TRBJ2-2; 8 bases align to TRBD1. The germline V gene encodes CDR1 MGHDK and CDR2 SYGVNS. J gave up 3 bases and V 7 bases, and 10 bases lay outside the gene matches. The CDR3 length is 16 residues. CDR3 coding DNA: TGTGCCAGCAATCGAGCAGGGGGCCCGGACACCGGGGAGCTGTTTTTT. This sequence encodes CASNRAGGPDTGELFF.

V gene TRBV27 combines with J gene TRBJ2-7; 7 nucleotides align to TRBD2. Germline lookup yields CDR1 MNHEY and CDR2 SMNVEV (reference sequence). J lost 0 bases, V lost 5 bases, and 10 bases had no gene match. The CDR3 runs to 16 residues. The DNA of the CDR3 is TGTGCCAGCAGTCCGCCCGAGGGGAGGGGCTCCTACGAGCAGTACTTC. It is translated as CASSPPEGRGSYEQYF.

There are many counts of this clonotype. The chain uses TRBV12-5 and TRBJ1-2; maybe TRBD1 (5 bases). CDR3 length equals 13 residues. V was clipped by 1 base and J by 4 bases, with 7 bases between them. Germline V gene data show CDR1 as LGHNT and CDR2 as FRNRAP. CDR3 sequence (DNA): TGTGCTAGTGGTTTGGCAGGGAGCTATGGCTACACCTTC. Its translation is CASGLAGSYGYTF.